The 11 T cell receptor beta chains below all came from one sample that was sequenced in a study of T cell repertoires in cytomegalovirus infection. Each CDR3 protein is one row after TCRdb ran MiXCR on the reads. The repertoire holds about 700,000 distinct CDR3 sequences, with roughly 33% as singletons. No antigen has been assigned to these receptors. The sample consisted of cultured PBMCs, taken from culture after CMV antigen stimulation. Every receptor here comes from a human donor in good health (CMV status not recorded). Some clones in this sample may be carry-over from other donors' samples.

CDR3: CASSYSDRGWQETQYF. In nucleotides, the CDR3 is TGTGCCAGCAGTTACTCCGACAGGGGGTGGCAAGAGACCCAGTACTTC. V is TRBV6-6 and J is TRBJ2-5; 9 bases fit TRBD1. This CDR3 spans 16 amino acids. Trimming cost V 0 bases and J 2 bases; bases outside gene matches: 4. CDR1 and CDR2 from the germline V gene are MNHNY and SVGAGI (reference sequence).

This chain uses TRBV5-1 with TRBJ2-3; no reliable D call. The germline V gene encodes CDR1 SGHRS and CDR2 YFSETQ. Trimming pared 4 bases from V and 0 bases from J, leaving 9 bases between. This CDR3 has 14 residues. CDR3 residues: CASSAVWSTDTQYF. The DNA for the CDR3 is TGCGCCAGCAGCGCGGTGTGGAGCACAGATACGCAGTATTTT.

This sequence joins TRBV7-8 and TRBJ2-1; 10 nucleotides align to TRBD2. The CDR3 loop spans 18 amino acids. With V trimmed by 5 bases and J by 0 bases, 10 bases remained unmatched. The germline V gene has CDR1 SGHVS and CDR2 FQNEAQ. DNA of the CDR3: TGTGCCAGCAGCCCTTATCCGGGACTAGCGACCTCCTACAATGAGCAGTTCTTC. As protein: CASSPYPGLATSYNEQFF.

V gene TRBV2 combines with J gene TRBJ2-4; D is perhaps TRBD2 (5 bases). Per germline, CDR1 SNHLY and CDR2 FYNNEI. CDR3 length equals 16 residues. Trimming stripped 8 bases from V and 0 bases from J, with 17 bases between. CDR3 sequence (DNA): TGTGCCAGCTACGGCGGGTTCCTTCTAGCCAAAAACATTCAGTACTTC. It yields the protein CASYGGFLLAKNIQYF. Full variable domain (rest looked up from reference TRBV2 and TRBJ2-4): EPEVTQTPSHQVTQMGQEVILRCVPISNHLYFYWYRQILGQKVEFLVSFYNNEISEKSEIFDDQFSVERPDGSNFTLKIRSTKLEDSAMYFCASYGGFLLAKNIQYFGAGTRLSVL.

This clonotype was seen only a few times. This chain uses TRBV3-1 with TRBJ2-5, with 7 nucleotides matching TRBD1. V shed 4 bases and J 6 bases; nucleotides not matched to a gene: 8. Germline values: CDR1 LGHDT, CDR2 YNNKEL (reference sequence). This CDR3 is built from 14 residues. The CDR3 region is CASSRFDRAQTQYF. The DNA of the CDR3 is TGTGCCAGCAGCCGATTTGACAGGGCTCAGACCCAGTACTTC.

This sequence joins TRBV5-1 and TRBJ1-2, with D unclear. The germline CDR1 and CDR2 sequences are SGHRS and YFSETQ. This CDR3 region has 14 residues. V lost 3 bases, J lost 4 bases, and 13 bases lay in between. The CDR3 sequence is CASSWAPGLYGYTF. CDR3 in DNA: TGCGCCAGCAGCTGGGCCCCCGGACTCTATGGCTACACCTTC.

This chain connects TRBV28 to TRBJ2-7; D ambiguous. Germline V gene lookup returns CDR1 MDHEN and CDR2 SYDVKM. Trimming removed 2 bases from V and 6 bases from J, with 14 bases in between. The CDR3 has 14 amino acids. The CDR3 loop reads CASSLVQVLVEQYF. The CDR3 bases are TGTGCCAGCAGTTTAGTGCAGGTTCTAGTCGAGCAGTACTTC.

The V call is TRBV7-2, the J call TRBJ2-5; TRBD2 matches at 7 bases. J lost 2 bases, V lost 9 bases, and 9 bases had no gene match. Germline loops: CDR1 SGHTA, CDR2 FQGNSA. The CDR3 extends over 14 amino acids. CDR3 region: CASTPAGTQETQYF. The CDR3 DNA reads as TGTGCCAGTACTCCAGCGGGAACTCAAGAGACCCAGTACTTC.

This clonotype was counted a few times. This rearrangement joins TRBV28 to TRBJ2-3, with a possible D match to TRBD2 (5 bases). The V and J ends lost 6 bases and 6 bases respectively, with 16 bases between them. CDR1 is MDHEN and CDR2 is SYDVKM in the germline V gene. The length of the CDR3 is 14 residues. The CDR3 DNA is TGTGCCAGCAGGAAGGCGGGTAACATCGATACGCAGTATTTT. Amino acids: CASRKAGNIDTQYF.

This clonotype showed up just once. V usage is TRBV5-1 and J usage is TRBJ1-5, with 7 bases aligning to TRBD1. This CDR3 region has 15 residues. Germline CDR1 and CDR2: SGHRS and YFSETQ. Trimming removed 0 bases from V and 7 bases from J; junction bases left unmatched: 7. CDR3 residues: CASSLGRGRDQPQHF. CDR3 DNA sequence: TGCGCCAGCAGCTTGGGGAGGGGGCGCGACCAGCCCCAGCATTTT. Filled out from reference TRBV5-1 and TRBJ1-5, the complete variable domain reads KAGVTQTPRYLIKTRGQQVTLSCSPISGHRSVSWYQQTPGQGLQFLFEYFSETQRNKGNFPGRFSGRQFSNSRSEMNVSTLELGDSALYLCASSLGRGRDQPQHFGDGTRLSIL.

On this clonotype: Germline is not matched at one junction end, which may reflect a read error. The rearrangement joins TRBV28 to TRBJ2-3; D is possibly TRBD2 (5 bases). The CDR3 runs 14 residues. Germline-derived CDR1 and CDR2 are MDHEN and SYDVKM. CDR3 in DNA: TGTGCCAGCAGCTCTGTCTCCGGGGAGTATACGCGGTATTTT. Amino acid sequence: CASSSVSGEYTRYF.